This T cell receptor beta chain was retrieved from a study of blood T cell repertoires in COVID-19. Study at large: From T cells, B-cell-depleted T cells, or PBMCs came the material, which was cDNA or gDNA.

Data came from immunoSEQ multiplex PCR; TCRdb stores just in-frame clones and leaves some out. The sample lists 150,000 to 200,000 clones, about 78% seen once, with around 16% in the top ten. The germline V gene has CDR1 MDHEN and CDR2 SYDVKM. Trimming removed 3 bases from V and 8 bases from J, with 10 bases in between. This CDR3 is 12 amino acids long. Residents of about two dozen US areas, aged roughly 18 to 89 years, made up the participants. The chain links TRBV28 to TRBJ1-2, with a tentative D call TRBD1 (5 bases). The sample taken for sequencing was PBMCs or T cells enriched from blood (not recorded which). This TCR was sampled from a woman between 50 and 59 years old who had recovered from COVID-19. The CDR3: CASSLEGSGYTF. Written as DNA, the CDR3 is TGTGCCAGCAGTTTGGAGGGGAGCGGCTACACCTTC.